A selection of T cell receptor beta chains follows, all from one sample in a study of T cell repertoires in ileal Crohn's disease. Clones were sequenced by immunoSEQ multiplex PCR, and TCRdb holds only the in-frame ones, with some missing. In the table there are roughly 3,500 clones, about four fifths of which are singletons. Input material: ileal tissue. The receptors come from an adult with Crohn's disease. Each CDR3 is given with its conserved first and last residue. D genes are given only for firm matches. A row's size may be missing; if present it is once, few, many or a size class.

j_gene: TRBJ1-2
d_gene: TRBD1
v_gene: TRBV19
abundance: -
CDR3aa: CASSMLGTATNYGYTF
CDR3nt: TGTGCCAGTAGTATGCTCGGGACAGCAACTAACTATGGCTACACCTTC

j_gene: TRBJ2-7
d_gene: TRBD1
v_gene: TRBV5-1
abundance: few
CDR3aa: CASSFLQTGTGPYEQYF
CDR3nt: TGCGCCAGCAGCTTCCTTCAAACCGGGACAGGGCCCTACGAGCAGTACTTC

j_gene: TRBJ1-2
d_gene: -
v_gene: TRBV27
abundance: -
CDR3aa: CASSLQAGLYGYTF
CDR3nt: TGTGCCAGCAGTTTACAGGCAGGACTCTATGGCTACACCTTC

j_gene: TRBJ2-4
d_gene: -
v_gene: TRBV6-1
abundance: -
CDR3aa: CASSGGGNRDIQYF
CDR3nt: TGTGCCAGCAGTGGTGGGGGGAATAGGGACATTCAGTACTTC

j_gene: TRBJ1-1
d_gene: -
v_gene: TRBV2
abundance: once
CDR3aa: CASTSGGLTEAFF
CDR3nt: TGTGCCAGCACCTCCGGTGGTCTGACTGAAGCTTTCTTT

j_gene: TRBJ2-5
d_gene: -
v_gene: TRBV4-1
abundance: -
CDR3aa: CASSQEDSRTQYF
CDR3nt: TGCGCCAGCAGCCAAGAGGACAGTCGGACCCAGTACTTC

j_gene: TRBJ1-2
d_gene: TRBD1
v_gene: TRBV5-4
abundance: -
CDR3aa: CASSPPGQQPYGYTF
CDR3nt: TGTGCCAGCAGCCCTCCGGGACAGCAGCCCTATGGCTACACCTTC

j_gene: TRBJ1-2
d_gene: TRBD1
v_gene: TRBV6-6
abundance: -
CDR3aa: CASTEGAGGYTF
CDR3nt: TGTGCCAGCACCGAGGGGGCGGGTGGCTACACCTTC

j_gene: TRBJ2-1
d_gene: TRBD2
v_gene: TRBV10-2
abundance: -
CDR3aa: CASSQLATEQFF
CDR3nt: TGCGCCAGCAGTCAACTAGCGACTGAGCAGTTCTTC

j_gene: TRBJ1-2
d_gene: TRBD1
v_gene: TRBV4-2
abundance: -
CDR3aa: CASSQTGPGVYGYTF
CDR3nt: TGTGCCAGCAGCCAGACAGGGCCAGGGGTCTATGGCTACACCTTC

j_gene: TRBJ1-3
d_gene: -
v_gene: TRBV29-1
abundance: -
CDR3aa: CSVEQGFSGNTIYF
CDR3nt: TGCAGCGTTGAGCAGGGCTTTTCTGGAAACACCATATATTTT

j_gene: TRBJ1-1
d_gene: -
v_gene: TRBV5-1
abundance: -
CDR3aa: CASSLDLLGTEAFF
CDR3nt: TGCGCCAGCAGCTTGGACTTACTTGGCACTGAAGCTTTCTTT

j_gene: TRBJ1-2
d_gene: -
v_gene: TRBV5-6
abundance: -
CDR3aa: CASTSGSDYGYTF
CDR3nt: TGTGCCAGCACCTCTGGGAGTGACTATGGCTACACCTTC

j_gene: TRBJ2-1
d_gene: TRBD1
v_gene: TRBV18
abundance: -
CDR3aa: CASSPPAGGALNEQFF
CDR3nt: TGTGCCAGCTCACCACCCGCAGGGGGCGCCCTCAATGAGCAGTTCTTC

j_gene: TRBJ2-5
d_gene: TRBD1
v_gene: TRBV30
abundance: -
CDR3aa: CAWRGGLRAQYF
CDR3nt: TGTGCCTGGAGAGGGGGCTTAAGGGCCCAGTACTTC

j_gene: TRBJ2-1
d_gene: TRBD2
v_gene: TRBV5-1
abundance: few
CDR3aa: CASSLMTSGNEQFF
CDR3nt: TGCGCCAGCAGCTTGATGACTAGCGGAAATGAGCAGTTCTTC

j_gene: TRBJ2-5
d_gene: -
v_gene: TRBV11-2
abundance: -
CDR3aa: CASSFGSQETQYF
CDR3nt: TGTGCCAGCAGCTTTGGGAGCCAAGAGACCCAGTACTTC

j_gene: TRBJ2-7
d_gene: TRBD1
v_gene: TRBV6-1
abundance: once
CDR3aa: CASRTSTGAGEQYF
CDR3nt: TGTGCCAGCAGGACCTCTACAGGGGCGGGTGAGCAGTACTTC

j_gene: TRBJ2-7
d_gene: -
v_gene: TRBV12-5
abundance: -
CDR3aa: CASGLDNSYEQYF
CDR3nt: TGTGCTAGTGGTCTGGACAATTCCTACGAGCAGTACTTC

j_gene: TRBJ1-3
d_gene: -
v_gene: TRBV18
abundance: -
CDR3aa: CASSPIHQEGNTIYF
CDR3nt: TGTGCCAGCTCCCCAATACACCAAGAAGGAAACACCATATATTTT

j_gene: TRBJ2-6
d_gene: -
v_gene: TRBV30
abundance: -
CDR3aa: CAWRTAGANVLTF
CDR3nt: TGTGCCTGGCGGACAGCTGGGGCCAACGTCCTGACTTTC

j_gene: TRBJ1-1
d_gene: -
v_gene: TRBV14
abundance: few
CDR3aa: CASSPDNMNTEAFF
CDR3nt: TGTGCCAGCAGTCCGGACAATATGAACACTGAAGCTTTCTTT

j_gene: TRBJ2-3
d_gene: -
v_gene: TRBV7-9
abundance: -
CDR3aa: CASSLTLALDTQYF
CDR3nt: TGTGCCAGCAGCTTAACCCTAGCACTAGATACGCAGTATTTT

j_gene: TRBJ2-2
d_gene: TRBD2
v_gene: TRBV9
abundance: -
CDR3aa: CASSVATGLAGAGELFF
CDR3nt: TGTGCCAGCAGCGTAGCTACAGGGCTAGCGGGGGCCGGGGAGCTGTTTTTT

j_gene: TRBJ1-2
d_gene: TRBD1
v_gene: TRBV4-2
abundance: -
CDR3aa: CASSADRGRGYTF
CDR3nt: TGTGCCAGCAGCGCAGACAGGGGGCGAGGCTACACCTTC

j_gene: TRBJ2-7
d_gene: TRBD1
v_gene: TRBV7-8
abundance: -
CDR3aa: CASRSPGQTSYEQYF
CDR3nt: TGTGCCAGCAGGTCACCGGGACAGACCTCCTACGAGCAGTACTTC

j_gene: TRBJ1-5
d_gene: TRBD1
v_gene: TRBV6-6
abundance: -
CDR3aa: CASSGRAGTGTQPQHF
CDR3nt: TGTGCCAGCAGTGGCCGCGCTGGGACAGGGACACAGCCCCAGCATTTT

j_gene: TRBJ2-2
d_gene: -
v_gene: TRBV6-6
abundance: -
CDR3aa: CASSTTGELFF
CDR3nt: TGTGCCAGCAGTACAACCGGGGAGCTGTTTTTT

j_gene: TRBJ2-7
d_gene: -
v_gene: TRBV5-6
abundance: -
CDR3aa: CASSLVRSEQYF
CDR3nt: TGTGCCAGCAGCTTGGTCCGGAGCGAGCAGTACTTC

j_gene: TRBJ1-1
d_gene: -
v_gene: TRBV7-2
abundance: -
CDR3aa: CASSPPMNTEAFF
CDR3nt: TGTGCCAGCAGCCCCCCCATGAACACTGAAGCTTTCTTT

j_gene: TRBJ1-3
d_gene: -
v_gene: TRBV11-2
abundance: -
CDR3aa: CASSPVRGRNTIYF
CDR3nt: TGTGCCAGCAGCCCGGTAAGGGGTCGGAACACCATATATTTT

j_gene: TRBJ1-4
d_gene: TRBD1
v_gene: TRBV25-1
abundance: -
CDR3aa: CASSADRVQVGKLFF
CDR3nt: TGTGCCAGCAGTGCTGACAGGGTGCAGGTGGGAAAACTGTTTTTT

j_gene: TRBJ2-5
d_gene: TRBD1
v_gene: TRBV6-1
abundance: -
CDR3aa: CASSPQTGVETQYF
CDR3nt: TGTGCCAGCAGTCCTCAGACAGGGGTAGAGACCCAGTACTTC

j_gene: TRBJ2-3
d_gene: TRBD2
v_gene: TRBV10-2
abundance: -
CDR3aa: CASTHAGGGADTQYF
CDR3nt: TGCGCCAGCACCCACGCGGGGGGCGGTGCAGATACGCAGTATTTT

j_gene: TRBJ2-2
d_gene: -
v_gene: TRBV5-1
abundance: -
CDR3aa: CASSLDVKPGLFF
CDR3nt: TGCGCCAGCAGCTTGGACGTAAAGCCTGGGCTGTTTTTT

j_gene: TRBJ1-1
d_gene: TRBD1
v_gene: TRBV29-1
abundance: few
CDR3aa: CSVGTGDGTEAFF
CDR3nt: TGCAGCGTGGGGACAGGGGACGGCACTGAAGCTTTCTTT

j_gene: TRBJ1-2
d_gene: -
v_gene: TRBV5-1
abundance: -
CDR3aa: CASSLGLGADGYTF
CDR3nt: TGCGCCAGCAGCTTGGGATTGGGGGCCGATGGCTACACCTTC